This entry lists 30 T cell receptor beta chains sequenced from one sample in a study of T cell responses to AZD1222 COVID-19 vaccine. Clones were sequenced by immunoSEQ multiplex PCR, and TCRdb holds only the in-frame ones, with some missing. This sample yields about 190,000 clones, of which roughly 93% are seen a single time; roughly 0.98% belongs to the top ten. The sequencing used peripheral blood, collected on day 0 of AZD1222 vaccination. The receptors were sampled from an adult in good health.

The chain recombines TRBV7-9 with TRBJ1-2, with a possible D match to TRBD1 (5 bases). V lost 1 base to trimming and J lost 4 bases, with 13 bases between them. The CDR3 runs to 15 residues. Germline CDR1 SEHNR, CDR2 FQNEAQ (reference sequence). The CDR3 nucleotides are TGTGCCAGCAGCTTAGAGCAGGGCGCCAGCTATGGCTACACCTTC. Protein sequence: CASSLEQGASYGYTF.

The V call is TRBV10-3, the J call TRBJ2-1, with 7 positions matching TRBD2. The CDR3 loop spans 15 amino acids. Trimming at V came to 5 bases and at J to 7 bases, leaving 11 bases not matched to a gene. The germline CDR1 and CDR2 sequences are ENHRY and SYGVKD. The CDR3, as DNA: TGTGCCATCAGTCCCGGGGGAGGGTTTGGTAATGAGCAGTTCTTC. Translated, it gives CAISPGGGFGNEQFF.

The chain uses TRBV7-8 and TRBJ1-1; D unresolved. Per germline, CDR1 SGHVS and CDR2 FQNEAQ. This CDR3 spans 15 amino acids. V was trimmed by 2 bases and J by 5 bases, leaving 15 bases between them. This CDR3 reads CASSLRVGVMTEAFF. The CDR3 DNA is TGTGCCAGCAGCTTACGGGTTGGGGTCATGACTGAAGCTTTCTTT.

The genes are TRBV15 and TRBJ1-1, with 12 positions matching TRBD1. Germline V CDR1 and CDR2: LNHNV, YYDKDF (reference sequence). V was clipped by 3 bases and J by 4 bases; unmatched bases: 6. The length of the CDR3 is 16 residues. The CDR3 reads CATSRPGQGAGTEAFF. CDR3 coding DNA: TGTGCCACCAGCAGGCCGGGACAGGGGGCAGGCACTGAAGCTTTCTTT.

This sequence joins TRBV10-3 and TRBJ1-6; D perhaps matches TRBD1 (6 bases). Germline V gene data show CDR1 as ENHRY and CDR2 as SYGVKD. The CDR3 spans 13 residues. Trimming took off 10 bases at V and 7 bases at J, with 14 bases between the two ends. CDR3 sequence: CATFRDNNSPLHF. The CDR3 DNA is TGTGCCACCTTCCGGGACAACAATTCACCCCTCCACTTT.

The chain is built from TRBV7-3 and TRBJ2-1; no clear D. The CDR3 has 15 residues. V was trimmed by 2 bases and J by 4 bases, leaving 12 bases between them. Germline V lookup: CDR1 SGHTA, CDR2 FQGTGA. CDR3 nucleotides: TGTGCCAGCAGCTTATTCCCTGAAACTTACAATGAGCAGTTCTTC. Translating it yields CASSLFPETYNEQFF.

The J gene is TRBJ1-1, the V gene TRBV14, with D unresolved. This CDR3 is built from 12 residues. Trimming removed 0 bases from V and 7 bases from J, with 6 bases in between. CDR1 is SGHDN, CDR2 FVKESK, per germline. The DNA of the CDR3 is TGTGCCAGCAGCCAAGATACCGGTGAAGCTTTCTTT. Its protein product is CASSQDTGEAFF.

This rearrangement joins TRBV7-8 to TRBJ2-1; no firm D call. The CDR3 is 12 residues long. The germline CDR1 and CDR2 sequences are SGHVS and FQNEAQ. V lost 3 bases, J lost 7 bases, and 7 bases lay in between. The chain's CDR3 is CASSFTSNEQFF. The CDR3 region has the DNA TGTGCCAGCAGCTTTACAAGTAATGAGCAGTTCTTC.

The chain links TRBV6-2 or TRBV6-3 to TRBJ1-2; D is ambiguous. The V end was cut by 0 bases, the J end by 8 bases, with 13 bases between. The CDR3 totals 14 residues. Germline values: CDR1 MNHEY, CDR2 SVGEGT. This CDR3 reads CASSYSSGEEGYTF. CDR3 coding DNA: TGTGCCAGCAGTTACTCCTCGGGAGAGGAGGGCTACACCTTC.

This chain uses TRBV29-1 with TRBJ2-5; no clear D gene. The CDR3 contains 14 residues. From germline, CDR1 is SQVTM and CDR2 ANQGSEA. The V gene lost 3 bases and the J gene lost 1 base, with 12 bases spanning the gap. CDR3 loop: CSVDLAESQETQYF. In DNA form, the CDR3 reads TGCAGCGTTGATCTTGCAGAATCCCAAGAGACCCAGTACTTC.

CDR3 protein: CASPSLEGPYEQYF. CDR3 bases: TGTGCCAGCCCCTCGTTGGAGGGCCCCTACGAGCAGTACTTC. The chain carries TRBV5-5 and TRBJ2-7; D perhaps matches TRBD2 (6 bases). Between the trimmed V and J ends, which lost 7 bases and 2 bases, there was a span of 16 bases. The CDR3 contains 14 residues. Germline V lookup: CDR1 SGHKS, CDR2 YYEKEE (reference sequence).

CDR3 DNA sequence: TGTGCCAGCAGCTTAGGAAGGGGGGCAACCTACGAGCAGTACTTC. Protein: CASSLGRGATYEQYF. The chain is built from TRBV7-2 and TRBJ2-7; D is perhaps TRBD1 or TRBD2 (6 bases each). The CDR3 extends over 15 amino acids. V shed 1 base and J shed 2 bases, with 12 bases lying between them. The germline V gene has CDR1 SGHTA and CDR2 FQGNSA.

The CDR3 nucleotides read TGTGCCAGCATTGTTCTAGCCAAAAACATTCAGTACTTC. Protein: CASIVLAKNIQYF. V is TRBV27 and J is TRBJ2-4; D is ambiguous. CDR1 is MNHEY, CDR2 SMNVEV, per germline (reference sequence). The V and J ends lost 7 bases and 0 bases respectively, with 7 bases between them. The CDR3 contains 13 residues.

J is TRBJ1-3 and V is TRBV3-1 (or the pseudogene TRBV3-2); TRBD1 agrees at 9 bases. CDR1 is LGHDT and CDR2 is YNNKEL in the germline V gene (reference sequence). The ends lost 5 bases at V and 0 bases at J; junction bases unmatched: 11. The CDR3 covers 18 residues. The CDR3 is CASSSRDRALSSGNTIYF. CDR3 in DNA: TGTGCCAGCAGCTCGCGGGACAGGGCTCTCTCCTCTGGAAACACCATATATTTT.

On this clone: At one end, the junction sequence differs from germline, possibly due to a read error. The V call is TRBV19, the J call TRBJ2-3; D is unresolved. The CDR3 extends over 12 amino acids. Germline V gene lookup returns CDR1 LNHDA and CDR2 SQIVND (reference sequence). CDR3 protein: CASNIGTDTQYF. The CDR3 DNA reads TGTGCCAGTAATATAGGCACAGATACGCAGTATTTT.

V gene TRBV29-1 combines with J gene TRBJ2-2; D is undetermined. Germline loops: CDR1 SQVTM, CDR2 ANQGSEA. V was pared by 7 bases and J by 6 bases, with 9 bases between. This CDR3 comprises 11 residues. CDR3 bases: TGCAGCGCCTGTGATCCCGGGGAGCTGTTTTTT. This sequence encodes CSACDPGELFF.

This chain uses TRBV14 with TRBJ1-6; no firm D call. Germline V gives CDR1 SGHDN, CDR2 FVKESK. CDR3 length: 17 residues. V was pared by 3 bases and J by 0 bases, with 12 bases between. The CDR3 nucleotides read TGTGCCAGCAGCCAGTATGACCGGAGCTCCTATAATTCACCCCTCCACTTT. It specifies CASSQYDRSSYNSPLHF.

This clone has only a few counts. J is TRBJ2-7 and V is TRBV7-9; 11 bases align to TRBD1. The V gene end was trimmed by 4 bases and the J gene end by 2 bases; junction bases not matched to a gene: 10. The germline V gene encodes CDR1 SEHNR and CDR2 FQNEAQ (reference sequence). The CDR3 totals 17 residues. CDR3 sequence (DNA): TGTGCCAGCAGCTCAAGGGGACCGGGACAGGGGGCCTACGAGCAGTACTTC. It encodes CASSSRGPGQGAYEQYF.

The CDR3: CASSLLAGASTDTQYF. In DNA form, the CDR3 reads TGTGCCAGCAGCTTACTAGCGGGGGCTAGCACAGATACGCAGTATTTT. The V gene is TRBV7-3, the J gene TRBJ2-3, with 10 bases matching TRBD2. J was trimmed by 0 bases and V by 2 bases; bases with no gene match: 2. The CDR3 has 16 amino acids. Looked up from germline, CDR1 is SGHTA and CDR2 is FQGTGA.

Points on this clone: The junction departs from germline at one end; a sequencing error may be responsible. CDR3: CASSPSRGGPMTGSF. For the CDR3, the DNA is TGTGCCAGCAGTCCATCGCGGGGGGGCCCCATGACCGGCAGCTTC. The chain couples TRBV6-2 or TRBV6-3 to TRBJ2-4, with 9 nucleotides matching TRBD2. The CDR3 has 15 amino acids. Germline assignment: CDR1 MNHEY and CDR2 SVGEGT.

This clone was seen just once. The chain has TRBV6-1 and TRBJ1-4; 10 nucleotides align to TRBD1. Germline V gives CDR1 MNHNS, CDR2 SASEGT. This CDR3 has 17 amino acids. With V trimmed by 3 bases and J by 0 bases, 4 bases remained unmatched. CDR3 DNA: TGTGCCAGCAGTGATACCGGGACAGGGGCAACTAATGAAAAACTGTTTTTT. It translates to CASSDTGTGATNEKLFF.

The V gene is TRBV24-1, the J gene TRBJ2-3; D is perhaps TRBD1 (6 bases). Germline V gene sequence: CDR1 KGHDR, CDR2 SFDVKD. The ends were cut back, 4 bases at V and 5 bases at J, with 15 bases in the middle. This CDR3 contains 15 residues. CDR3 amino acids: CATSDRQEELDTQYF. For the CDR3, the DNA is TGTGCCACCAGTGACCGACAGGAGGAGTTAGATACGCAGTATTTT.

The chain has TRBV28 and TRBJ1-1, with D possibly being TRBD1 (5 bases). Trimming took 2 bases from V and 11 from J, leaving 15 bases between them. The V gene's germline CDR1 is MDHEN and CDR2 SYDVKM. The CDR3 totals 13 residues. The DNA for the CDR3 is TGTGCCAGCAGTTTAAGGACACTCCGGGGGGCTTTCTTT. Translating gives CASSLRTLRGAFF.

V gene TRBV27 combines with J gene TRBJ1-6; 11 bases agree with TRBD1. The junction had 7 bases not matched to a gene; V was cut back by 5 bases and J by 10 bases. Germline V gene lookup returns CDR1 MNHEY and CDR2 SMNVEV (reference sequence). The CDR3 is 15 residues long. The CDR3 DNA reads TGTGCCAGCAGTGCCCGTGGGACAGGGGGATCACCCCTCCACTTT. Its translation is CASSARGTGGSPLHF.

Only one count was recorded for this clone. V gene TRBV7-3 combines with J gene TRBJ1-5, with 7 positions matching TRBD1. V dropped 0 bases and J dropped 7; count of bases not matched to a gene: 6. Looked up from germline, CDR1 is SGHTA and CDR2 is FQGTGA. The CDR3 loop spans 15 amino acids. In nucleotides, the CDR3 is TGTGCCAGCAGCTTAACCGGACAGGATGGCCAGCCCCAGCATTTT. It yields the protein CASSLTGQDGQPQHF.

The chain links TRBV6-4 to TRBJ1-2, with D possibly matching TRBD1 (6 bases). The germline CDR1 and CDR2 sequences are MRHNA and SNTAGT. The CDR3 contains 15 residues. V lost 5 bases to trimming and J lost 2 bases, with 15 bases between them. This CDR3 reads CASSQESDSNYGYTF. The DNA for the CDR3 is TGTGCCAGCAGTCAAGAGTCGGACAGCAACTATGGCTACACCTTC.

The chain links TRBV18 to TRBJ2-7; D may correspond to TRBD1 or TRBD2 (5 bases each). Germline V gene data show CDR1 as KGHSH and CDR2 as LQKENI. The CDR3 contains 14 residues. Trimming cost V 2 bases and J 5 bases, with 13 bases left between them. CDR3 nucleotide sequence: TGTGCCAGCTCACCAAAAACGGGGCTCAACGAGCAGTACTTC. This translates into CASSPKTGLNEQYF. Supplemented by reference TRBV18 and TRBJ2-7, the full variable domain reads NAGVMQNPRHLVRRRGQEARLRCSPMKGHSHVYWYRQLPEEGLKFMVYLQKENIIDESGMPKERFSAEFPKEGPSILRIQQVVRGDSAAYFCASSPKTGLNEQYFGPGTRLTVT.

This chain joins TRBV19 and TRBJ1-2; unclear D gene. The CDR3 covers 14 residues. Germline CDR1 LNHDA, CDR2 SQIVND (reference sequence). Trimming shortened V by 4 bases and J by 2 bases, and 11 bases separated the two germline ends. The CDR3 spells CASSKTVGNYGYTF. In DNA, the CDR3 is TGTGCCAGTAGTAAAACAGTGGGAAACTATGGCTACACCTTC. The complete variable domain, with remaining parts taken from reference TRBV19 and TRBJ1-2, reads DGGITQSPKYLFRKEGQNVTLSCEQNLNHDAMYWYRQDPGQGLRLIYYSQIVNDFQKGDIAEGYSVSREKKESFPLTVTSAQKNPTAFYLCASSKTVGNYGYTFGSGTRLTVV.

The chain's CDR3 is CASSRGLADRLAKNIQYF. In nucleotides, the CDR3 is TGTGCCAGCAGTAGGGGTTTGGCGGACCGACTAGCCAAAAACATTCAGTACTTC. The J gene is TRBJ2-4, the V gene TRBV27, with D maybe TRBD1 (5 bases). CDR1 and CDR2 (germline): MNHEY, SMNVEV (reference sequence). This CDR3 comprises 18 residues. V lost 5 bases, J lost 0 bases, and 20 bases lay in between.

This rearrangement joins TRBV7-8 to TRBJ2-5; D is possibly TRBD1 (6 bases). The germline V and J ends were trimmed by 4 bases and 4 bases, with 10 bases remaining between them. The CDR3 runs 13 residues. Germline CDR1 is SGHVS and CDR2 is FQNEAQ. The CDR3 region is CASSSDSLETQYF. CDR3 nucleotides: TGTGCCAGCAGCTCGGACAGCTTAGAGACCCAGTACTTC.